This TCR beta chain was recovered during a study of OX40 agonist ivuxolimab in advanced cancers. Study information: Ivuxolimab, which patients received intravenously every 2 weeks, was dosed at 0.01 to 10 mg/kg. Mean age about 60 years, range about 23 to 85; approximately 80% male.

V lost 4 bases, J lost 10 bases, and 15 bases lay in between. This CDR3 spans 14 amino acids. Germline CDR1 and CDR2: SGHRS and YFSETQ. Here immunoSEQ multiplex PCR was the method, and the copy in TCRdb shows in-frame clones only, minus some. The sample has fewer than 4,000 clones, about 92% seen once. Patients were excluded for autoimmune disease history or systemic immunosuppression. The sample in question was CD4+ or CD8+ T cells sorted from blood, obtained in a trial of the OX40 agonist ivuxolimab. The rearrangement uses TRBV5-1 and TRBJ1-6; TRBD1 might be the D (5 bases). The receptor was isolated from an adult with an advanced solid tumor such as melanoma, head and neck, liver or kidney cancer. The CDR3, as DNA: TGCGCCAGCAGCCGGGACGGGTCAGGGTCACCCCTCCACTTT. Translated, it gives CASSRDGSGSPLHF. Supplemented by reference TRBV5-1 and TRBJ1-6, the full variable domain reads KAGVTQTPRYLIKTRGQQVTLSCSPISGHRSVSWYQQTPGQGLQFLFEYFSETQRNKGNFPGRFSGRQFSNSRSEMNVSTLELGDSALYLCASSRDGSGSPLHFGNGTRLTVT.